Presented here are 8 T cell receptor beta chains from one specimen sequenced in a study of blood T cell repertoires in COVID-19. Method: immunoSEQ multiplex PCR; TCRdb's copy keeps in-frame clones and lacks some. Of approximately 110,000 clones detected, about 87% appear once; the ten largest clones hold 1.1%. Sequencing was done on a sample of peripheral blood. Source of these receptors: a human donor in a cohort sampled during active COVID-19.

The chain joins TRBV15 to TRBJ2-1; TRBD1 matches at 11 bases. The CDR3 consists of 17 residues. V lost 2 bases to trimming and J lost 5 bases; unmatched junction nucleotides: 8. CDR1 LNHNV and CDR2 YYDKDF come from the germline V gene (reference sequence). The CDR3 protein is CATSRTGTGGVHNEQFF. DNA of the CDR3: TGTGCCACCAGCAGAACCGGGACAGGGGGGGTCCACAATGAGCAGTTCTTC.

Here the CDR3 DNA reads TGTGCCAGCTCATCGGGACTAGCGGGGTTATTTGGTGAGCAGTTCTTC. Its translation is CASSSGLAGLFGEQFF. V usage is TRBV18 and J usage is TRBJ2-1; 13 bases line up with TRBD2. CDR3 length: 16 residues. Germline CDR1 is KGHSH and CDR2 is LQKENI. The junction had 10 bases not matched to a gene; V was cut back by 5 bases and J by 9 bases.

This clone was picked up one time. V usage is TRBV6-5 and J usage is TRBJ2-1, with 10 bases matching TRBD2. J was trimmed by 10 bases and V by 5 bases; bases with no gene match: 8. This CDR3 spans 14 amino acids. Germline CDR1 reads MNHEY; CDR2 reads SVGAGI. The CDR3 reads CASSQLGGLAEQFF. CDR3 nucleotide sequence: TGTGCCAGCAGTCAACTCGGGGGACTAGCGGAGCAGTTCTTC.

This clone was seen a handful of times. The gene calls are TRBV4-1 and TRBJ1-1, with 8 bases lining up with TRBD1. Trimming removed 4 bases from V and 5 bases from J; junction bases left unmatched: 6. The germline V gene has CDR1 MGHRA and CDR2 YSYEKL. This CDR3 is built from 14 residues. CDR3 DNA sequence: TGCGCCAGCAGCCCGACAGGGGAATGGACTGAAGCTTTCTTT. It translates to CASSPTGEWTEAFF.

The rearrangement uses TRBV19 and TRBJ2-5; 10 bases match TRBD1. The ends lost 3 bases at V and 6 bases at J; junction bases unmatched: 4. The CDR3 has 14 residues. CDR1 and CDR2 (germline): LNHDA, SQIVND (reference sequence). The CDR3 DNA reads as TGTGCCAGTAGTATTAAGGGACAGGGGAAGACCCAGTACTTC. This encodes CASSIKGQGKTQYF.

V gene TRBV2 combines with J gene TRBJ2-3; TRBD2 matches 12 bases. Germline loops: CDR1 SNHLY, CDR2 FYNNEI. Germline trimming cut 2 bases from V and 7 bases from J; bases unmatched to any gene: 19. The CDR3 runs 20 residues. CDR3 residues: CASSERLSRLLAGGSYTQYF. CDR3 in DNA: TGTGCCAGCAGTGAAAGGCTCTCTCGGCTACTAGCGGGGGGTTCGTATACGCAGTATTTT.

This chain links TRBV12-2 with TRBJ1-2; the tabulated D call, TRBD1, remains unverified against the DNA. TRBV12-2 represents a pseudogene. This CDR3 contains 16 residues. Here the CDR3 DNA reads TGTGCAAGTCGCTTCGGTTGGGCTTCCCTTTACTATGGCTACACCTTC. Translated: CASRFGWASLYYGYTF.

The chain carries TRBV5-5 and TRBJ1-1; 11 bases agree with TRBD1. The junction had 6 bases not matched to a gene; V was cut back by 1 base and J by 1 base. This CDR3 contains 17 residues. The germline gives CDR1 SGHKS, CDR2 YYEKEE (reference sequence). The CDR3 is CASSLTGQGASNTEAFF. For the CDR3, the DNA is TGTGCCAGCAGCTTGACAGGACAGGGGGCTTCGAACACTGAAGCTTTCTTT. Based on the CDR3 plus reference TRBV5-5 and TRBJ1-1, the full variable domain is DAGVTQSPTHLIKTRGQQVTLRCSPISGHKSVSWYQQVLGQGPQFIFQYYEKEERGRGNFPDRFSARQFPNYSSELNVNALLLGDSALYLCASSLTGQGASNTEAFFGQGTRLTVV.